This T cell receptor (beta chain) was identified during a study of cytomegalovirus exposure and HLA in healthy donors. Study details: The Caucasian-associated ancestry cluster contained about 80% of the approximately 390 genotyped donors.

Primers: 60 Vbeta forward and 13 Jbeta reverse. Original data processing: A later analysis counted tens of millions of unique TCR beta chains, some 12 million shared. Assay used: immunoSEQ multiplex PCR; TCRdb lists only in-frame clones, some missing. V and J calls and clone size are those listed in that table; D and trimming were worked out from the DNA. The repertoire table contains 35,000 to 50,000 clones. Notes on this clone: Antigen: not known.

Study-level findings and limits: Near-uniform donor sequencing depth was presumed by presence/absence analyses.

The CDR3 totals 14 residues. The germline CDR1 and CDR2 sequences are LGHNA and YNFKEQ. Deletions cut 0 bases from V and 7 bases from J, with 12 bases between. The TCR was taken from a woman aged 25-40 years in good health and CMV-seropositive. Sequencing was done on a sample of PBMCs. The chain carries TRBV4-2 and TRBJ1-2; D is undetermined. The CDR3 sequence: CASSQEANGVGYTF. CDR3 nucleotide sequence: TGTGCCAGCAGCCAAGAAGCGAACGGGGTTGGCTACACCTTC.